These 13 T cell receptor beta chains originate from one sample sequenced in a study of cytomegalovirus exposure and HLA in healthy donors. PCR used 60 Vbeta primers and 13 Jbeta primers. Data came from immunoSEQ multiplex PCR; TCRdb stores just in-frame clones and leaves some out. This table holds about 140,000 clones, roughly three quarters found once. Input material: PBMCs. The source is a male donor in good health and CMV-seronegative.

The V gene is TRBV6-1, the J gene TRBJ2-1; 12 nucleotides match TRBD1. From germline, CDR1 is MNHNS and CDR2 SASEGT. CDR3 length: 15 amino acids. Trimming took 3 bases from V and 7 from J; bases not matched to a gene: 4. The CDR3 DNA is TGTGCCAGCAGTGATGGGACAGGGGGCAGAAATGAGCAGTTCTTC. Residues: CASSDGTGGRNEQFF.

This chain joins TRBV27 and TRBJ2-1, with D possibly matching TRBD2 (5 bases). CDR3 length equals 14 residues. The V gene lost 1 base and the J gene lost 9 bases, with 13 bases spanning the gap. The germline V gene has CDR1 MNHEY and CDR2 SMNVEV (reference sequence). CDR3 amino acids: CASSLYRGSGEQFF. The CDR3, as DNA: TGTGCCAGCAGTTTATATCGGGGAAGCGGTGAGCAGTTCTTC.

The rearrangement links TRBV6-5 to TRBJ2-7; no clear D gene. The germline gives CDR1 MNHEY, CDR2 SVGAGI. The CDR3 contains 11 residues. V shed 5 bases and J shed 3 bases, with 5 bases lying between them. This CDR3 is CASSNIYEQYF. The CDR3 DNA sequence: TGTGCCAGCAGTAACATCTACGAGCAGTACTTC.

The genes are TRBV15 and TRBJ2-5; no definite D call. The V gene lost 0 bases and the J gene lost 4 bases, with 6 bases spanning the gap. CDR3 length: 13 amino acids. Per germline, CDR1 LNHNV and CDR2 YYDKDF (reference sequence). The DNA for the CDR3 is TGTGCCACCAGCAGAGATTCGGGAGAGACCCAGTACTTC. Its protein is CATSRDSGETQYF.

This chain links TRBV5-1 with TRBJ2-3, with unresolved D. CDR3 length: 15 residues. Per germline, CDR1 SGHRS and CDR2 YFSETQ. V was cut by 0 bases and J by 0 bases, with 8 bases left in between. This chain's CDR3 is CASSLGQASTDTQYF. Written as DNA, the CDR3 is TGCGCCAGCAGCTTGGGTCAGGCGAGCACAGATACGCAGTATTTT. Full variable domain (rest looked up from reference TRBV5-1 and TRBJ2-3): KAGVTQTPRYLIKTRGQQVTLSCSPISGHRSVSWYQQTPGQGLQFLFEYFSETQRNKGNFPGRFSGRQFSNSRSEMNVSTLELGDSALYLCASSLGQASTDTQYFGPGTRLTVL.

V usage is TRBV5-1 and J usage is TRBJ2-7; D remains ambiguous. Trimming shortened V by 5 bases and J by 4 bases, and 22 bases separated the two germline ends. This CDR3 comprises 16 residues. Looked up from germline, CDR1 is SGHRS and CDR2 is YFSETQ. CDR3 sequence: CASSINSIDGVYEQYF. CDR3 sequence (DNA): TGCGCCAGCAGTATTAACTCAATAGACGGAGTATACGAGCAGTACTTC.

The J gene is TRBJ1-2, the V gene TRBV7-2; TRBD1 matches 8 bases. This CDR3 has 13 residues. V gave up 4 bases and J gave up 8 bases; unmatched junction bases: 6. Per germline, CDR1 SGHTA and CDR2 FQGNSA. The CDR3 DNA reads as TGTGCCAGCAGCTCGCAGGGGGCTGGGGGCTACACCTTC. This translates into CASSSQGAGGYTF.

Turning to this clone: Mismatch with germline at one junction end may stem from a read error. This sample includes further DNA sequences coding for the same CDR3. V usage is TRBV30 and J usage is TRBJ1-6; 9 bases match TRBD1. This CDR3 comprises 14 residues. CDR1 and CDR2 from the germline V gene are GTSNPN and SVGIG (reference sequence). The CDR3 spells CAWTSWTGDSPLHF. CDR3 coding DNA: TGTGCCTGGACTAGTTGGACAGGGGACTCACCCCTCCACTTC.

The V gene is TRBV6-5, the J gene TRBJ2-7; 11 bases are a match to TRBD1. CDR3 size: 13 residues. Germline values: CDR1 MNHEY, CDR2 SVGAGI. Trimming at V came to 7 bases and at J to 5 bases, leaving 4 bases not matched to a gene. CDR3 loop: CASIRTGGNEQYF. The CDR3 DNA reads as TGTGCCAGCATAAGGACAGGGGGCAACGAGCAGTACTTC.

This clone was observed a handful of times. The chain links TRBV28 to TRBJ1-1, with D possibly matching TRBD1 (6 bases). CDR3 size: 15 residues. Germline V CDR1 and CDR2: MDHEN, SYDVKM. V lost 0 bases and J lost 2, with 10 bases in between. CDR3 residues: CASSLWTGLNTEAFF. The CDR3 DNA is TGTGCCAGCAGTTTATGGACAGGACTTAACACTGAAGCTTTCTTT.

This chain links TRBV4-1 with TRBJ1-2; D may be TRBD1 (5 bases). Germline V lookup: CDR1 MGHRA, CDR2 YSYEKL. V lost 0 bases, J lost 4 bases, and 9 bases lay in between. The CDR3 is 14 residues long. The CDR3 spells CASSQEGEGYGYTF. The CDR3 bases are TGCGCCAGCAGCCAAGAGGGGGAGGGCTATGGCTACACCTTC.

This rearrangement joins TRBV5-8 to TRBJ2-7, with TRBD1 identical over 7 bases. The CDR3 consists of 16 residues. Germline V CDR1 and CDR2: SGHTS, YDEGEE. V gave up 4 bases and J gave up 4 bases; unmatched junction bases: 14. The CDR3 DNA is TGTGCCAGCAGCAGAAGGGGGACAGCAACATCTTACGAGCAGTACTTC. Its translation: CASSRRGTATSYEQYF.

The rearrangement joins TRBV6-5 to TRBJ2-1; weak D call: TRBD1 (6 bases). The germline V gene encodes CDR1 MNHEY and CDR2 SVGAGI. CDR3 length equals 13 residues. Trimming took 5 bases from V and 4 from J, leaving 9 bases between them. The CDR3 DNA is TGTGCCAGCAGTCCAACAGGGTACAATGAGCAGTTCTTC. It specifies CASSPTGYNEQFF.